The 4 T cell receptor beta chains presented below share a single source sample, sequenced in a study of blood T cell repertoires in COVID-19. The assay was immunoSEQ multiplex PCR, and TCRdb's table has in-frame clones only and misses some. Of 77,000 or so clones detected, under 80% appear once; the ten largest clones hold about 2.5%. Sequencing was performed on peripheral blood. These receptors were collected from a human donor with acute or convalescent COVID-19. The donor label of this sample is uncertain.

In this sample, this clone turned up a few times. The chain carries TRBV7-2 and TRBJ2-7, with 11 bases matching TRBD1. Per the germline V gene, CDR1 is SGHTA and CDR2 is FQGNSA. V shed 3 bases, J shed 5 bases, and the junction held 6 bases outside the gene matches. This CDR3 is built from 15 residues. The CDR3 region has the DNA TGTGCCAGCAGCTTCCCCCGGGACAGGGGGAACGAGCAGTACTTC. Protein product: CASSFPRDRGNEQYF.

The chain couples TRBV7-2 to TRBJ2-7, with 8 bases that match TRBD2. V gave up 5 bases and J gave up 4 bases; unmatched junction bases: 10. Germline V gives CDR1 SGHTA, CDR2 FQGNSA. The CDR3 length is 15 residues. The CDR3 loop reads CASSPPPGGKYEQYF. DNA for the CDR3: TGTGCCAGCAGCCCCCCCCCGGGAGGGAAGTACGAGCAGTACTTC.

The gene calls are TRBV11-3 and TRBJ2-1; 7 nucleotides match TRBD2. CDR1 SGHNT and CDR2 YENEEA come from the germline V gene. The CDR3 sequence is 15 residues long. V lost 5 bases and J lost 0; bases outside the gene matches: 4. This CDR3 is CASSRAGSSYNEQFF. In DNA form, the CDR3 reads TGTGCCAGCAGCCGAGCGGGGAGCTCCTACAATGAGCAGTTCTTC. The variable domain in full, completed from reference TRBV11-3 and TRBJ2-1, reads EAGVVQSPRYKIIEKKQPVAFWCNPISGHNTLYWYLQNLGQGPELLIRYENEEAVDDSQLPKDRFSAERLKGVDSTLKIQPAELGDSAVYLCASSRAGSSYNEQFFGPGTRLTVL.

The DNA of the CDR3 is TGTGCCAGCAGCTTAAGTTTTGAACAGGGACGAGTCACAGATACGCAGTATTTT. As protein: CASSLSFEQGRVTDTQYF. This chain joins TRBV11-3 and TRBJ2-3; tentatively, D is TRBD1 (6 bases). Trimming left V 2 bases short and J 2 bases short, with 20 bases between. Germline CDR1 reads SGHNT; CDR2 reads YENEEA. This CDR3 is 18 amino acids long.